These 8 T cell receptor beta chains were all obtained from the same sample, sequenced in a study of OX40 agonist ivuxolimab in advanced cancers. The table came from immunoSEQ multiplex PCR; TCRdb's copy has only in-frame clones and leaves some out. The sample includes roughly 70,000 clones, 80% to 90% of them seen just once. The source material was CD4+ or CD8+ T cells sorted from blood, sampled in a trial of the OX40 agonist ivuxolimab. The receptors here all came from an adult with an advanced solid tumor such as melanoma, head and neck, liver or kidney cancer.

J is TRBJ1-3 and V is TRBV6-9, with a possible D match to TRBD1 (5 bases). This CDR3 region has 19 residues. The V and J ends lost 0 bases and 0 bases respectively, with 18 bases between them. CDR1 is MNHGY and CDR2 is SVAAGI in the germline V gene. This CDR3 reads CASSYSGFSQGASGNTIYF. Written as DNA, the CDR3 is TGTGCCAGCAGTTATTCGGGATTTAGCCAGGGAGCCTCTGGAAACACCATATATTTT.

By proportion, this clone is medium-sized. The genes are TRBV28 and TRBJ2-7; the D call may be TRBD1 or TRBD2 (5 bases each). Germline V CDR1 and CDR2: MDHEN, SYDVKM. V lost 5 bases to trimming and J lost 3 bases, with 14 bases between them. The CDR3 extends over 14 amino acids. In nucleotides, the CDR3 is TGTGCCAGCAGTCGGTGGGACCCCAACTACGAGCAGTACTTC. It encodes CASSRWDPNYEQYF. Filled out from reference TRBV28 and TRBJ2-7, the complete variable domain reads DVKVTQSSRYLVKRTGEKVFLECVQDMDHENMFWYRQDPGLGLRLIYFSYDVKMKEKGDIPEGYSVSREKKERFSLILESASTNQTSMYLCASSRWDPNYEQYFGPGTRLTVT.

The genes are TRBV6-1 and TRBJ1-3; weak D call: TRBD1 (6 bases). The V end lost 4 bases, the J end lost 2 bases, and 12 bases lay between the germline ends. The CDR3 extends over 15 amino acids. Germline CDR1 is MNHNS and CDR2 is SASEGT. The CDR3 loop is CASSGGTLTGNTIYF. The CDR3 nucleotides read TGTGCCAGCAGTGGGGGGACATTGACTGGAAACACCATATATTTT.

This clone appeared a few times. The CDR3 is CASSFQENTEAFF. Written as DNA, the CDR3 is TGTGCCAGCTCATTTCAGGAGAACACTGAAGCTTTCTTT. V usage is TRBV18 and J usage is TRBJ1-1, with D unresolved. Trimming took off 5 bases at V and 1 base at J, with 8 bases between the two ends. Looked up from germline, CDR1 is KGHSH and CDR2 is LQKENI. The CDR3 contains 13 residues.

The CDR3 bases are TGTGCCAGCAGCCCCGGGACAATTAGCAGAGAGACCCAGTACTTC. Residues: CASSPGTISRETQYF. This chain connects TRBV7-7 to TRBJ2-5, with a tentative D call TRBD1 (6 bases). V lost 5 bases and J 4 bases, leaving 17 bases between the germline ends. From germline, CDR1 is SSHAT and CDR2 FNYEAQ (reference sequence). The CDR3 contains 15 residues.

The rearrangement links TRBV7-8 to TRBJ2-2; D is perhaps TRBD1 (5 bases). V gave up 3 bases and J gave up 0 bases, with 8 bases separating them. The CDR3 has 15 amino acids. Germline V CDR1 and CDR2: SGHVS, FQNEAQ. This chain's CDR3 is CASSFGRANTGELFF. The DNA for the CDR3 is TGTGCCAGCAGCTTTGGCAGGGCGAACACCGGGGAGCTGTTTTTT.

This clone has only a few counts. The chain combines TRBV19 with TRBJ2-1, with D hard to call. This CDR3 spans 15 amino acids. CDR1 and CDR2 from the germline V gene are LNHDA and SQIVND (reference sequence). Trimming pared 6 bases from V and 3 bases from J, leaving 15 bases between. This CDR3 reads CASRPGRLIYNEQFF. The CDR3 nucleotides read TGTGCCAGTAGACCGGGCCGCCTTATCTACAATGAGCAGTTCTTC.

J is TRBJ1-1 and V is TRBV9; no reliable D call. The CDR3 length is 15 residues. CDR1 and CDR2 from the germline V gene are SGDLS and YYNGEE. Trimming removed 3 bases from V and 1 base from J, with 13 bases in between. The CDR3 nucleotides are TGTGCCAGCAGCGCCCATGGGCCCCAGAACACTGAAGCTTTCTTT. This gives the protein CASSAHGPQNTEAFF.